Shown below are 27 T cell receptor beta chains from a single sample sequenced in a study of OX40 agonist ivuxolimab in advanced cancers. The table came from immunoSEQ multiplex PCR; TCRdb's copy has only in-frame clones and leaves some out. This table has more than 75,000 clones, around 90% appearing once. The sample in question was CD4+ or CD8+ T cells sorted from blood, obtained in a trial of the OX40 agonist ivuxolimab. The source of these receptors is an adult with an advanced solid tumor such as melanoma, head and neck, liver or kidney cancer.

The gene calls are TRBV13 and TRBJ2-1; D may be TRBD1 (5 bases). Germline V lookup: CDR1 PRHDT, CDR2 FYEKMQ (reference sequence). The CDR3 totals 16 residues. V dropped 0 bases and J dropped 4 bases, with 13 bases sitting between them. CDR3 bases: TGTGCCAGCAGCTTAGGCCGGACACCTAGGTACAATGAGCAGTTCTTC. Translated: CASSLGRTPRYNEQFF. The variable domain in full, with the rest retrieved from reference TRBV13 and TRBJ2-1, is AAGVIQSPRHLIKEKRETATLKCYPIPRHDTVYWYQQGPGQDPQFLISFYEKMQSDKGSIPDRFSAQQFSDYHSELNMSSLELGDSALYFCASSLGRTPRYNEQFFGPGTRLTVL.

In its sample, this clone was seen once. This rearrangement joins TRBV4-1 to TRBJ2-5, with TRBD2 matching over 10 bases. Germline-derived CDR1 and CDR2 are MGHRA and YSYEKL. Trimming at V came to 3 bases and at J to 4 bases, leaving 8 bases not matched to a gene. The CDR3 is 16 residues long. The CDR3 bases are TGCGCCAGCAGCCACTTCGAGCGGGGGGGACGAGAGACCCAGTACTTC. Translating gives CASSHFERGGRETQYF.

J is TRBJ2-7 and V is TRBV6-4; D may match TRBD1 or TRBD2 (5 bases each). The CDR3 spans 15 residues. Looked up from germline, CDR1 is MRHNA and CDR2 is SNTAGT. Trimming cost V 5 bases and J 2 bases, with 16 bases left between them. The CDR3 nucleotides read TGTGCCAGCAGTCCGCGAGGGGTAGGACCCTACGAGCAGTACTTC. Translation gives CASSPRGVGPYEQYF.

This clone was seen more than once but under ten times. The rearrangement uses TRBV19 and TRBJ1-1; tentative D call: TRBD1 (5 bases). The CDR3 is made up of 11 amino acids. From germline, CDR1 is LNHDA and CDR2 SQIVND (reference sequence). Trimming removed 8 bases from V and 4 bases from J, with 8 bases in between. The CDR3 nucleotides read TGTGCCAGTCGGGGGTTCACTGAAGCTTTCTTT. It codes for CASRGFTEAFF.

The CDR3 DNA reads TGTGCCAGCAGTGTGATGGGGACTGGAAACACCATATATTTT. Translated: CASSVMGTGNTIYF. The chain has TRBV2 and TRBJ1-3, with no clear D. Between the trimmed V and J ends, which lost 4 bases and 2 bases, there was a span of 9 bases. Germline V gene data show CDR1 as SNHLY and CDR2 as FYNNEI. This CDR3 is 14 amino acids long.

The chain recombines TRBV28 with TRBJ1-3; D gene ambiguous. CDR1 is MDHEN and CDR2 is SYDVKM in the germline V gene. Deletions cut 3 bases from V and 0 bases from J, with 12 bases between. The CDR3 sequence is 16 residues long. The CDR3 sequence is CASSLGYSFSGNTIYF. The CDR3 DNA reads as TGTGCCAGCAGTTTGGGTTACAGTTTCTCTGGAAACACCATATATTTT.

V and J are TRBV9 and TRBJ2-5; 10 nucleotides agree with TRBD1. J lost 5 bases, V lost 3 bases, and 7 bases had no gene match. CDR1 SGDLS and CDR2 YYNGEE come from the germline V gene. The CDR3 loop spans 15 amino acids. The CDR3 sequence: CASSGDRGRSETQYF. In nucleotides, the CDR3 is TGTGCCAGCAGCGGGGACAGGGGCAGGTCGGAGACCCAGTACTTC.

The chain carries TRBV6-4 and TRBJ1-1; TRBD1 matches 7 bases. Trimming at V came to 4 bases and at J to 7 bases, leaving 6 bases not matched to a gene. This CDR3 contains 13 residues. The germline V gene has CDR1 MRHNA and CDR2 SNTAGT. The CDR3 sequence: CASSAFNRGEAFF. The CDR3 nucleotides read TGTGCCAGCAGTGCCTTTAACAGGGGTGAAGCTTTCTTT.

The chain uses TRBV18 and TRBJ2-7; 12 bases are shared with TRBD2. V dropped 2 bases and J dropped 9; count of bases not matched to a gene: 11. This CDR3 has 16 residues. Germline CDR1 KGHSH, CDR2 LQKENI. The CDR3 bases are TGTGCCAGCTCACCAGGGACTAGCGGGCTCCTCTCGGGGCAGTACTTC. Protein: CASSPGTSGLLSGQYF.

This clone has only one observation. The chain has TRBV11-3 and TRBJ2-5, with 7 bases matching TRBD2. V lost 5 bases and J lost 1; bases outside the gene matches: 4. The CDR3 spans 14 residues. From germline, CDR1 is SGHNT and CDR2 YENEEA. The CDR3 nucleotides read TGTGCCAGCAGCCCGTCGGGGGGCCAAGAGACCCAGTACTTC. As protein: CASSPSGGQETQYF.

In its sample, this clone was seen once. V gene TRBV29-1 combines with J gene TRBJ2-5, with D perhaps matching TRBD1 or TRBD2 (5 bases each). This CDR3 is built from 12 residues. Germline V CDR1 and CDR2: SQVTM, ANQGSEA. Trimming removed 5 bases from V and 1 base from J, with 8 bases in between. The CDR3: CSVNGGQETQYF. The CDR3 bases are TGCAGCGTTAATGGGGGCCAAGAGACCCAGTACTTC.

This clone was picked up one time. CDR3 protein: CASSLGLFSTDTQYF. The CDR3 nucleotides are TGCGCCAGCAGCTTGGGGCTATTTAGCACAGATACGCAGTATTTT. V is TRBV5-1 and J is TRBJ2-3; D is unclear. Germline V gene sequence: CDR1 SGHRS, CDR2 YFSETQ. The CDR3 contains 15 residues. The germline V and J ends were trimmed by 0 bases and 0 bases, with 8 bases remaining between them.

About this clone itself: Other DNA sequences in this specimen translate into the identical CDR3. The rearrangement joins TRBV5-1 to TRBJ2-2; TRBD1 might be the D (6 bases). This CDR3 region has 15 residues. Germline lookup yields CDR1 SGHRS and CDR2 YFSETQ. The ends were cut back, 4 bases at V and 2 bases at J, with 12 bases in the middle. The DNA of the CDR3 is TGCGCCAGCAGCCCTCGGACAGCTAACACCGGGGAGCTGTTTTTT. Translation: CASSPRTANTGELFF.

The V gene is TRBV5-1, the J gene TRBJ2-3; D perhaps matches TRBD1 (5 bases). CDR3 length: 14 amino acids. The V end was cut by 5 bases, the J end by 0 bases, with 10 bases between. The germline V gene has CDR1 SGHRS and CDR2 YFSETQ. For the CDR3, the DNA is TGCGCCAGCAGGGACAACCCTAGCACAGATACGCAGTATTTT. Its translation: CASRDNPSTDTQYF.

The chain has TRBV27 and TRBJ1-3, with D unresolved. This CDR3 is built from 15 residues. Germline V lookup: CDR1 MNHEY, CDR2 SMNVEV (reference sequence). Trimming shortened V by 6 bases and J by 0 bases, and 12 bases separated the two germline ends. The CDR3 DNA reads TGTGCCAGCAGACCTGGTTCGGGCTCTGGAAACACCATATATTTT. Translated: CASRPGSGSGNTIYF.

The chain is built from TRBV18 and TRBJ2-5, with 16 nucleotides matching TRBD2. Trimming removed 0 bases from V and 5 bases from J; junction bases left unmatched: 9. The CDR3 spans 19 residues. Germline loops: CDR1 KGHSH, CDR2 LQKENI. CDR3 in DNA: TGTGCCAGCTCACCACCCCAGCCGGGACTAGCGGGAGGGCAGGAGACCCAGTACTTC. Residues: CASSPPQPGLAGGQETQYF.

The DNA for the CDR3 is TGTGCCAGCAGCAAATTTACAGGGGACTATGGCTACACCTTC. It yields the protein CASSKFTGDYGYTF. J is TRBJ1-2 and V is TRBV7-2; 7 nucleotides line up with TRBD1. The trim removed 5 bases at V and 3 bases at J, leaving 6 bases unmatched. This CDR3 has 14 amino acids. CDR1 and CDR2 from the germline V gene are SGHTA and FQGNSA. Full variable domain (remainder filled in from reference TRBV7-2 and TRBJ1-2): GAGVSQSPSNKVTEKGKDVELRCDPISGHTALYWYRQSLGQGLEFLIYFQGNSAPDKSGLPSDRFSAERTGGSVSTLTIQRTQQEDSAVYLCASSKFTGDYGYTFGSGTRLTVV.

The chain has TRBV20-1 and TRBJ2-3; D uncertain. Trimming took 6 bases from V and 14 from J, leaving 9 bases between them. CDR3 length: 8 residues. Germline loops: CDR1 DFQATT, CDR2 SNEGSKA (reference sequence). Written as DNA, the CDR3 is TGCAGTGCCGGACCTGGGTATTTT. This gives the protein CSAGPGYF.

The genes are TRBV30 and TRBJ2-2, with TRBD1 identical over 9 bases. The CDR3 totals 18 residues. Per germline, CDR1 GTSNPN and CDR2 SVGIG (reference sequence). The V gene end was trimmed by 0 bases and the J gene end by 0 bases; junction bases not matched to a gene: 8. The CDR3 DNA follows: TGTGCCTGGAGTGTATGGGACAGGGTTTTTGCGAACACCGGGGAGCTGTTTTTT. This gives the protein CAWSVWDRVFANTGELFF.

CDR3 nucleotide sequence: TGTGCCAGCAGCTTAGTCGGCCATAGGGGGAATTCACCCCTCCACTTT. Protein: CASSLVGHRGNSPLHF. This chain joins TRBV7-9 and TRBJ1-6; the D gene is possibly TRBD1 (6 bases). The CDR3 spans 16 residues. The germline V and J ends were trimmed by 1 base and 7 bases, with 14 bases remaining between them. Germline CDR1 SEHNR, CDR2 FQNEAQ (reference sequence).

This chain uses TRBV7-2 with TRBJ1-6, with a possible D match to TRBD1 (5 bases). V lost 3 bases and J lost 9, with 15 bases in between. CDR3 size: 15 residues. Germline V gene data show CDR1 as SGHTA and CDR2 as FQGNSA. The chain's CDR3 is CASSLRGTRGSPLHF. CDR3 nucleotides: TGTGCCAGCAGCTTGAGGGGTACCAGAGGTTCACCCCTCCACTTT.

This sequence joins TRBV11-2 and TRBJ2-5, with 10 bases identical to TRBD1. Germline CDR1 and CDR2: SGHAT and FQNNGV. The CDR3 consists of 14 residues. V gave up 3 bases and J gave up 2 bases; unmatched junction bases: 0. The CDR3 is CASSLDRGQETQYF. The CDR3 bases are TGTGCCAGCAGCTTGGACAGGGGGCAAGAGACCCAGTACTTC.

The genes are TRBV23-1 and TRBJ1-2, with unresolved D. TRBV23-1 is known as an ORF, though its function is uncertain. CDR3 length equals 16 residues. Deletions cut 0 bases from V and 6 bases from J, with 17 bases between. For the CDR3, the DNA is TGCGCCAGCAGTCAATCGCCAGACACAAAACCGGATGGCTACACCTTC. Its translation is CASSQSPDTKPDGYTF.

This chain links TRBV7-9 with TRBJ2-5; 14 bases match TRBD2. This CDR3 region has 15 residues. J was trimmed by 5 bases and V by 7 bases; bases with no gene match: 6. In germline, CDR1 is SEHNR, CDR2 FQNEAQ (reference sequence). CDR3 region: CASIGLAGGWETQYF. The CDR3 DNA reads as TGTGCCAGCATCGGACTAGCGGGAGGTTGGGAGACCCAGTACTTC.

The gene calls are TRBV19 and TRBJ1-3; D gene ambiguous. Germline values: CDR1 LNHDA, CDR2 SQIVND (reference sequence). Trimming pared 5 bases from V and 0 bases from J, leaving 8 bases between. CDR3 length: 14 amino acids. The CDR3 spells CASSPVPSGNTIYF. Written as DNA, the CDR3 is TGTGCCAGTAGTCCCGTTCCCTCTGGAAACACCATATATTTT.

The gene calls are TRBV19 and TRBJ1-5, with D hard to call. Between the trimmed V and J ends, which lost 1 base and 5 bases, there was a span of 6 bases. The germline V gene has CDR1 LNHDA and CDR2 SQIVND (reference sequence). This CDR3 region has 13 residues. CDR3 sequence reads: CASSIGRHQPQHF. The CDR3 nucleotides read TGTGCCAGTAGTATAGGAAGACATCAGCCCCAGCATTTT.

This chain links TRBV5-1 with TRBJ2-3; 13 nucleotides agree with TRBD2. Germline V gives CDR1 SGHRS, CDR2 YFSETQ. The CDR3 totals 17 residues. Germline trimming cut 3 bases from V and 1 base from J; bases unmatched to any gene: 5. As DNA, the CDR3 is TGCGCCAGCAGCTCGGCCGGACTAGCGGGGGGCACAGATACGCAGTATTTT. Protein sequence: CASSSAGLAGGTDTQYF.